The 21 T cell receptor beta chains below come from one sample, sequenced in a study of EBV T-cell therapy then PD-1 blockade in nasopharyngeal carcinoma. This table comes from immunoSEQ multiplex PCR, and its TCRdb copy is limited to in-frame clones, with some not included. This sample has 20,000 to 25,000 clones, with over 75% found just once. For these receptors, no antigen is known. Treatment in this sample: AdE1-LMPpoly-expanded autologous EBV-specific T-cell therapy followed by anti-PD-1 nivolumab. The specimen was CD8+ T cells from blood, collected at day -245 from a patient whose treatment included autologous EBV-specific T cells and nivolumab. The receptor set was obtained from a man aged 40-50 years with nasopharyngeal carcinoma.

The rearrangement uses TRBV6-5 and TRBJ1-5; 8 nucleotides line up with TRBD1. Germline V gene lookup returns CDR1 MNHEY and CDR2 SVGAGI. The length of the CDR3 is 15 residues. V shed 8 bases and J 6 bases; nucleotides not matched to a gene: 12. CDR3 DNA sequence: TGTGCCAGCGCGGAGACAGGGGAGGGTGGTCAGCCCCAGCATTTT. Its translation is CASAETGEGGQPQHF.

This chain links TRBV5-4 with TRBJ2-3; TRBD2 is a possible D gene (6 bases). From germline, CDR1 is SGHNT and CDR2 YYREEE (reference sequence). The CDR3 runs to 15 residues. V lost 3 bases and J 2 bases, leaving 13 bases between the germline ends. The CDR3 sequence is CASSSWGEITDTQYF. The CDR3 DNA reads as TGTGCCAGCAGCTCCTGGGGGGAGATCACAGATACGCAGTATTTT.

This clone was observed a few times. The gene calls are TRBV13 and TRBJ2-5; 8 bases match TRBD2. CDR1 and CDR2 from the germline V gene are PRHDT and FYEKMQ (reference sequence). CDR3 length: 15 residues. Germline trimming cut 5 bases from V and 4 bases from J; bases unmatched to any gene: 9. CDR3: CASSPSGGPGETQYF. Written as DNA, the CDR3 is TGTGCCAGCAGCCCATCGGGGGGGCCAGGAGAGACCCAGTACTTC.

The chain employs TRBV5-1 and TRBJ1-1, with TRBD1 matching 7 bases. V shed 0 bases, J shed 4 bases, and the junction held 18 bases outside the gene matches. CDR3 length: 19 residues. The germline V gene encodes CDR1 SGHRS and CDR2 YFSETQ. The CDR3 DNA reads as TGCGCCAGCAGCTTGGGGGGAACGGGACAGACAACGGGGAGCACTGAAGCTTTCTTT. This translates into CASSLGGTGQTTGSTEAFF.

The genes are TRBV7-3 and TRBJ2-6, with D possibly being TRBD1 (6 bases). Germline V gives CDR1 SGHTA, CDR2 FQGTGA. V lost 2 bases, J lost 0 bases, and 11 bases lay in between. The CDR3 runs 17 residues. The CDR3 nucleotides read TGTGCCAGCAGCTTAGTGGACAGCTACTCTGGGGCCAACGTCCTGACTTTC. Translating gives CASSLVDSYSGANVLTF.

The chain combines TRBV30 with TRBJ1-2; D not certain. The CDR3 has 13 amino acids. V lost 0 bases, J lost 6 bases, and 11 bases lay in between. Per the germline V gene, CDR1 is GTSNPN and CDR2 is SVGIG (reference sequence). The CDR3 loop is CAWSVGGLNGYTF. The CDR3 DNA is TGTGCCTGGAGTGTAGGAGGGCTGAATGGCTACACCTTC.

V gene TRBV5-1 combines with J gene TRBJ1-1; tentatively, D is TRBD1 (6 bases). This CDR3 is 15 amino acids long. Germline loops: CDR1 SGHRS, CDR2 YFSETQ. Trimming cost V 0 bases and J 5 bases, with 14 bases left between them. The DNA for the CDR3 is TGCGCCAGCAGCTTGGTTAGGGGGGCGCGGACTGAAGCTTTCTTT. Protein: CASSLVRGARTEAFF.

The chain has TRBV4-1 and TRBJ1-1; tentatively, D is TRBD1 (5 bases). The germline V and J ends were trimmed by 0 bases and 0 bases, with 11 bases remaining between them. The CDR3 is made up of 16 amino acids. Germline values: CDR1 MGHRA, CDR2 YSYEKL. The chain's CDR3 is CASSQDRPGMNTEAFF. The CDR3 coding sequence is TGCGCCAGCAGCCAAGATCGTCCAGGGATGAACACTGAAGCTTTCTTT.

This chain connects TRBV3-1 (or the pseudogene TRBV3-2) to TRBJ2-1; D uncertain. The germline V and J ends were trimmed by 1 base and 6 bases, with 13 bases remaining between them. The germline gives CDR1 LGHDT, CDR2 YNNKEL (reference sequence). The CDR3 has 15 residues. The CDR3 loop is CASSQVWARRNEQFF. CDR3 nucleotides: TGTGCCAGCAGCCAAGTATGGGCGAGACGCAATGAGCAGTTCTTC.

This clone was counted once. V is TRBV5-5 and J is TRBJ2-7, with D unresolved. CDR3 length equals 12 residues. In germline, CDR1 is SGHKS, CDR2 YYEKEE (reference sequence). V was cut by 1 base and J by 0 bases, with 2 bases left in between. The CDR3 spells CASSLLSYEQYF. The DNA of the CDR3 is TGTGCCAGCAGCTTGCTCTCCTACGAGCAGTACTTC.

The chain joins TRBV6-1 to TRBJ2-1; D call uncertain. The CDR3 has 16 amino acids. Trimming left V 4 bases short and J 6 bases short, with 19 bases between. The germline CDR1 and CDR2 sequences are MNHNS and SASEGT. The CDR3 DNA follows: TGTGCCAGCAGTGGATCGCGCGGCTATGAGGTCAATGAGCAGTTCTTC. This codes for CASSGSRGYEVNEQFF.

The V and J genes are TRBV27 and TRBJ1-2, with D possibly being TRBD1 (6 bases). Per germline, CDR1 MNHEY and CDR2 SMNVEV (reference sequence). Trimming pared 6 bases from V and 2 bases from J, leaving 10 bases between. This CDR3 spans 13 amino acids. CDR3 loop: CASSPGQNYGYTF. DNA of the CDR3: TGTGCCAGCAGCCCCGGACAGAACTATGGCTACACCTTC.

The chain uses TRBV7-9 and TRBJ2-5; TRBD1 matches at 7 bases. In germline, CDR1 is SEHNR, CDR2 FQNEAQ (reference sequence). J lost 1 base, V lost 1 base, and 3 bases had no gene match. This CDR3 is 15 amino acids long. The CDR3 DNA sequence: TGTGCCAGCAGCTTAGGACAGGGTACCCAAGAGACCCAGTACTTC. It translates to CASSLGQGTQETQYF. Using reference TRBV7-9 and TRBJ2-5 for the parts outside the CDR3, the full variable domain is DTGVSQNPRHKITKRGQNVTFRCDPISEHNRLYWYRQTLGQGPEFLTYFQNEAQLEKSRLLSDRFSAERPKGSFSTLEIQRTEQGDSAMYLCASSLGQGTQETQYFGPGTRLLVL.

This clone was seen just once. V and J are TRBV30 and TRBJ1-5; D remains unclear. The CDR3 length is 14 residues. Trimming removed 7 bases at V and 6 bases at J, with 19 bases between. Germline values: CDR1 GTSNPN, CDR2 SVGIG (reference sequence). Written as DNA, the CDR3 is TGTGCCTTGGAAGGTGTGCAGGAGGGTCAGCCCCAGCATTTT. Translating gives CALEGVQEGQPQHF.

The chain employs TRBV12-3 or TRBV12-4 and TRBJ1-6, with D unclear. Trimming shortened V by 3 bases and J by 14 bases, and 11 bases separated the two germline ends. The length of the CDR3 is 12 residues. The CDR3 DNA is TGTGCCAGCAGTTTTGAGGGTATGACCCTCCACTTT. It codes for CASSFEGMTLHF.

V and J are TRBV5-6 and TRBJ2-7; 10 bases agree with TRBD1. Looked up from germline, CDR1 is SGHDT and CDR2 is YYEEEE. With V trimmed by 5 bases and J by 6 bases, 11 bases remained unmatched. The CDR3 totals 15 residues. The CDR3 spells CASRRDGTGVREQYF. In DNA, the CDR3 is TGTGCCAGCAGGAGAGACGGGACAGGGGTTCGCGAGCAGTACTTC.

The chain is built from TRBV27 and TRBJ2-3, with D perhaps TRBD1 (5 bases). This CDR3 has 15 amino acids. V dropped 1 base and J dropped 6 bases, with 14 bases sitting between them. CDR1 MNHEY and CDR2 SMNVEV come from the germline V gene (reference sequence). This CDR3 is CASSLWGTLVDTQYF. CDR3 coding DNA: TGTGCCAGCAGTTTATGGGGCACTCTGGTCGATACGCAGTATTTT.

The chain is built from TRBV27 and TRBJ2-7; TRBD2 matches at 11 bases. This CDR3 spans 16 amino acids. V was pared by 2 bases and J by 5 bases, with 8 bases of the junction left unmatched. The germline CDR1 and CDR2 sequences are MNHEY and SMNVEV (reference sequence). DNA of the CDR3: TGTGCCAGCAGTTTAAAGGTAGCGGGGGGGCCCCACGAGCAGTACTTC. Translation: CASSLKVAGGPHEQYF.

The J gene is TRBJ2-7, the V gene TRBV2; TRBD1 aligns across 8 bases. This CDR3 is 15 amino acids long. Germline loops: CDR1 SNHLY, CDR2 FYNNEI. Germline trimming cut 7 bases from V and 5 bases from J; bases unmatched to any gene: 13. The CDR3 protein is CASTISGGAFHEQYF. CDR3 DNA: TGTGCCAGCACTATTTCAGGGGGCGCGTTCCACGAGCAGTACTTC.

The V and J genes are TRBV7-9 and TRBJ2-7; weak D call: TRBD1 (5 bases). Germline assignment: CDR1 SEHNR and CDR2 FQNEAQ (reference sequence). The V gene lost 2 bases and the J gene lost 1 base, with 12 bases spanning the gap. CDR3 length equals 15 residues. CDR3 loop: CASSLFPGSSYEQYF. The CDR3 DNA reads TGTGCCAGCAGCTTATTCCCAGGGTCGTCCTACGAGCAGTACTTC.

The chain has TRBV28 and TRBJ2-2; tentative D call: TRBD2 (6 bases). In germline, CDR1 is MDHEN, CDR2 SYDVKM. V shed 7 bases and J shed 4 bases, with 16 bases lying between them. The CDR3 length is 15 residues. The CDR3 spells CASMLGRDPTGELFF. The DNA for the CDR3 is TGTGCCAGCATGTTGGGGCGGGATCCCACCGGGGAGCTGTTTTTT.